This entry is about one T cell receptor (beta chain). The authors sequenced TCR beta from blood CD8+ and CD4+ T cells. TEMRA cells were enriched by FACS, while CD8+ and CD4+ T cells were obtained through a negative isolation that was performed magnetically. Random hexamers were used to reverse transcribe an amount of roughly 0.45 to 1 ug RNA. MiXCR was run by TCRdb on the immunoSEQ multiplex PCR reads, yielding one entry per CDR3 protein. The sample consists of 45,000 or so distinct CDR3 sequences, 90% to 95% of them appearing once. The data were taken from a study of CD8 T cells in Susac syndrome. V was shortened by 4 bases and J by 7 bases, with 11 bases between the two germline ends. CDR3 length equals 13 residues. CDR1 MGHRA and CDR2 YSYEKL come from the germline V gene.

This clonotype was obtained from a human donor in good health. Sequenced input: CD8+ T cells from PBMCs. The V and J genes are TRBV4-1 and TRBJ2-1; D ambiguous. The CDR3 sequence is CASSRPDRNEQFF. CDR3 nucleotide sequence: TGCGCCAGCAGCCGCCCGGACCGGAATGAGCAGTTCTTC.